One sample yielded the 18 T cell receptor beta chains listed below, sequenced in a study of cytomegalovirus exposure and HLA in healthy donors. Sequencing used immunoSEQ multiplex PCR; TCRdb keeps in-frame clones, though not all of them. The sample carries a few hundred thousand clones, less than 95% recorded once. The sequencing sample was made of PBMCs. The receptor set was obtained from a woman aged 25 to 39 in good health and CMV-seronegative.

The rearrangement uses TRBV9 and TRBJ2-3; D gene unclear. CDR1 and CDR2 from the germline V gene are SGDLS and YYNGEE. CDR3 length: 13 amino acids. Trimming pared 4 bases from V and 4 bases from J, leaving 10 bases between. CDR3 nucleotide sequence: TGTGCCAGCAGCCCCCGGATGGCAGATACGCAGTATTTT. This translates into CASSPRMADTQYF.

The chain is built from TRBV7-6 and TRBJ2-5; 10 bases are a match to TRBD2. Trimming took 5 bases from V and 0 from J; bases not matched to a gene: 3. The V gene's germline CDR1 is SGHVS and CDR2 FNYEAQ. CDR3 size: 15 residues. CDR3 DNA: TGTGCCAGCAGCCTAGGGACTAGCGACCAAGAGACCCAGTACTTC. Translating gives CASSLGTSDQETQYF.

V and J are TRBV6-1 and TRBJ2-6, with D hard to call. The CDR3 has 15 residues. V was trimmed by 6 bases and J by 0 bases, leaving 9 bases between them. CDR1 is MNHNS, CDR2 SASEGT, per germline. The CDR3 region has the DNA TGTGCCAGCAGCCCTAGGTCCTCTGGGGCCAACGTCCTGACTTTC. Amino acid sequence: CASSPRSSGANVLTF.

The chain combines TRBV7-2 with TRBJ1-5; 10 bases are shared with TRBD1. CDR3 length equals 19 residues. V shed 5 bases and J 0 bases; nucleotides not matched to a gene: 13. CDR1 SGHTA and CDR2 FQGNSA come from the germline V gene. The CDR3 region is CASSPGTGDLTFSNQPQHF. In DNA, the CDR3 is TGTGCCAGCAGCCCCGGGACAGGGGATTTAACCTTTAGCAATCAGCCCCAGCATTTT.

DNA for the CDR3: TGTGCCAGCAGCCAAGATAACGCTAGCCCCTACGAGCAGTACTTC. Translating gives CASSQDNASPYEQYF. The rearrangement uses TRBV4-2 and TRBJ2-7; the D gene is possibly TRBD2 (5 bases). V was cut by 0 bases and J by 2 bases, with 11 bases left in between. Germline CDR1 reads LGHNA; CDR2 reads YNFKEQ. The CDR3 is 15 amino acids.

V and J are TRBV11-3 and TRBJ2-1, with TRBD2 matching 9 bases. Germline V gene sequence: CDR1 SGHNT, CDR2 YENEEA. CDR3 length: 12 residues. J lost 9 bases, V lost 5 bases, and 2 bases had no gene match. The CDR3 protein is CASSPTSGEQFF. The CDR3 DNA reads as TGTGCCAGCAGCCCGACTAGCGGTGAGCAGTTCTTC.

The chain combines TRBV12-5 with TRBJ2-3, with 8 bases matching TRBD1. V shed 1 base and J 10 bases; nucleotides not matched to a gene: 7. This CDR3 contains 14 residues. The germline V gene has CDR1 LGHNT and CDR2 FRNRAP. The CDR3 region has the DNA TGTGCTAGTGGTTTGGCGACAGGGGTAGGTGCGCAGTATTTT. This codes for CASGLATGVGAQYF.

The gene calls are TRBV9 and TRBJ2-3; D is unresolved. The CDR3 covers 19 residues. V was trimmed by 0 bases and J by 2 bases, leaving 22 bases between them. CDR1 and CDR2 from the germline V gene are SGDLS and YYNGEE. This CDR3 is CASSVESSRTSLATDTQYF. The CDR3 nucleotides are TGTGCCAGCAGCGTAGAGAGTTCTCGGACGTCCTTGGCCACAGATACGCAGTATTTT.

The CDR3 sequence is CASSVAGRLAGGNTQYF. CDR3 DNA sequence: TGTGCCAGCAGCGTAGCAGGAAGACTAGCGGGAGGGAATACGCAGTATTTT. This chain links TRBV9 with TRBJ2-3; TRBD2 agrees at 14 bases. Germline V lookup: CDR1 SGDLS, CDR2 YYNGEE. CDR3 length: 17 amino acids. J was trimmed by 7 bases and V by 0 bases; bases with no gene match: 7. Complete variable domain (other parts from reference TRBV9 and TRBJ2-3): DSGVTQTPKHLITATGQRVTLRCSPRSGDLSVYWYQQSLDQGLQFLIQYYNGEERAKGNILERFSAQQFPDLHSELNLSSLELGDSALYFCASSVAGRLAGGNTQYFGPGTRLTVL.

The V and J genes are TRBV9 and TRBJ2-1; D is unclear. V lost 0 bases, J lost 4 bases, and 5 bases lay in between. This CDR3 contains 13 residues. Germline assignment: CDR1 SGDLS and CDR2 YYNGEE. The CDR3 DNA is TGTGCCAGCAGCGTAGGAGAGTACAATGAGCAGTTCTTC. It encodes CASSVGEYNEQFF.

The chain recombines TRBV4-3 with TRBJ2-3, with 8 bases identical to TRBD2. The CDR3 runs 17 residues. Germline loops: CDR1 LGHNA, CDR2 YSLEER. Trimming cost V 4 bases and J 7 bases; bases outside gene matches: 16. The CDR3 sequence: CASSRMTAGGPANTQYF. The CDR3 DNA follows: TGCGCCAGCAGCCGGATGACGGCGGGAGGCCCCGCCAATACGCAGTATTTT.

This sequence joins TRBV30 and TRBJ2-3, with 12 bases fitting TRBD2. This CDR3 contains 17 residues. Germline V gene lookup returns CDR1 GTSNPN and CDR2 SVGIG (reference sequence). V trimming: 1 base; J trimming: 5 bases; junction bases outside the gene matches: 10. DNA of the CDR3: TGTGCCTGGAGTGCCCCAACTAGCGGGAGGAGGGGAGATACGCAGTATTTT. Translation: CAWSAPTSGRRGDTQYF.

V gene TRBV7-9 combines with J gene TRBJ2-7, with 8 bases identical to TRBD1. The trim removed 4 bases at V and 3 bases at J, leaving 8 bases unmatched. CDR1 is SEHNR, CDR2 FQNEAQ, per germline (reference sequence). The CDR3 length is 15 residues. The CDR3 DNA sequence: TGTGCCAGCAGCTCCTGGACAGGGAGAAGCTACGAGCAGTACTTC. It encodes CASSSWTGRSYEQYF.

J is TRBJ1-1 and V is TRBV29-1; TRBD1 might be the D (6 bases). This CDR3 spans 13 amino acids. Germline CDR1 reads SQVTM; CDR2 reads ANQGSEA. The germline V and J ends were trimmed by 1 base and 7 bases, with 13 bases remaining between them. The CDR3 protein is CSVEVRDKFEAFF. Written as DNA, the CDR3 is TGCAGCGTTGAAGTCCGGGACAAGTTTGAAGCTTTCTTT.

This clone appeared once. This sequence joins TRBV29-1 and TRBJ2-5, with 8 bases that match TRBD2. Germline-derived CDR1 and CDR2 are SQVTM and ANQGSEA. The V and J ends lost 3 bases and 4 bases, in that order; junction bases with no gene match: 4. The CDR3 is made up of 13 amino acids. CDR3 in amino acids: CSVEYLAGETQYF. DNA of the CDR3: TGCAGCGTTGAGTATCTAGCGGGAGAGACCCAGTACTTC. Full variable domain (outside the CDR3, taken from reference TRBV29-1 and TRBJ2-5): SAVISQKPSRDICQRGTSLTIQCQVDSQVTMMFWYRQQPGQSLTLIATANQGSEATYESGFVIDKFPISRPNLTFSTLTVSNMSPEDSSIYLCSVEYLAGETQYFGPGTRLLVL.

The chain joins TRBV5-4 to TRBJ2-1; D remains unclear. The CDR3 totals 14 residues. V was trimmed by 1 base and J by 4 bases, leaving 9 bases between them. CDR1 is SGHNT, CDR2 YYREEE, per germline (reference sequence). The CDR3 bases are TGTGCCAGCAGCTTGAGTACAGCATACAATGAGCAGTTCTTC. It yields the protein CASSLSTAYNEQFF.

The table lists this clone with a count of one. The chain joins TRBV9 to TRBJ2-4, with D hard to call. Germline V lookup: CDR1 SGDLS, CDR2 YYNGEE. This CDR3 contains 14 residues. The V end lost 0 bases, the J end lost 0 bases, and 4 bases lay between the germline ends. In DNA, the CDR3 is TGTGCCAGCAGCGTAGATGTAGCCAAAAACATTCAGTACTTC. Translating it yields CASSVDVAKNIQYF.

This chain uses TRBV6-5 with TRBJ2-5; 10 bases map to TRBD1. Germline CDR1 is MNHEY and CDR2 is SVGAGI. This CDR3 has 15 amino acids. Unmatched junction bases numbered 9, after V lost 8 bases and J lost 3 bases. The CDR3 here is CASPPGQGREETQYF. In DNA, the CDR3 is TGTGCCAGCCCCCCGGGACAGGGGCGGGAAGAGACCCAGTACTTC.